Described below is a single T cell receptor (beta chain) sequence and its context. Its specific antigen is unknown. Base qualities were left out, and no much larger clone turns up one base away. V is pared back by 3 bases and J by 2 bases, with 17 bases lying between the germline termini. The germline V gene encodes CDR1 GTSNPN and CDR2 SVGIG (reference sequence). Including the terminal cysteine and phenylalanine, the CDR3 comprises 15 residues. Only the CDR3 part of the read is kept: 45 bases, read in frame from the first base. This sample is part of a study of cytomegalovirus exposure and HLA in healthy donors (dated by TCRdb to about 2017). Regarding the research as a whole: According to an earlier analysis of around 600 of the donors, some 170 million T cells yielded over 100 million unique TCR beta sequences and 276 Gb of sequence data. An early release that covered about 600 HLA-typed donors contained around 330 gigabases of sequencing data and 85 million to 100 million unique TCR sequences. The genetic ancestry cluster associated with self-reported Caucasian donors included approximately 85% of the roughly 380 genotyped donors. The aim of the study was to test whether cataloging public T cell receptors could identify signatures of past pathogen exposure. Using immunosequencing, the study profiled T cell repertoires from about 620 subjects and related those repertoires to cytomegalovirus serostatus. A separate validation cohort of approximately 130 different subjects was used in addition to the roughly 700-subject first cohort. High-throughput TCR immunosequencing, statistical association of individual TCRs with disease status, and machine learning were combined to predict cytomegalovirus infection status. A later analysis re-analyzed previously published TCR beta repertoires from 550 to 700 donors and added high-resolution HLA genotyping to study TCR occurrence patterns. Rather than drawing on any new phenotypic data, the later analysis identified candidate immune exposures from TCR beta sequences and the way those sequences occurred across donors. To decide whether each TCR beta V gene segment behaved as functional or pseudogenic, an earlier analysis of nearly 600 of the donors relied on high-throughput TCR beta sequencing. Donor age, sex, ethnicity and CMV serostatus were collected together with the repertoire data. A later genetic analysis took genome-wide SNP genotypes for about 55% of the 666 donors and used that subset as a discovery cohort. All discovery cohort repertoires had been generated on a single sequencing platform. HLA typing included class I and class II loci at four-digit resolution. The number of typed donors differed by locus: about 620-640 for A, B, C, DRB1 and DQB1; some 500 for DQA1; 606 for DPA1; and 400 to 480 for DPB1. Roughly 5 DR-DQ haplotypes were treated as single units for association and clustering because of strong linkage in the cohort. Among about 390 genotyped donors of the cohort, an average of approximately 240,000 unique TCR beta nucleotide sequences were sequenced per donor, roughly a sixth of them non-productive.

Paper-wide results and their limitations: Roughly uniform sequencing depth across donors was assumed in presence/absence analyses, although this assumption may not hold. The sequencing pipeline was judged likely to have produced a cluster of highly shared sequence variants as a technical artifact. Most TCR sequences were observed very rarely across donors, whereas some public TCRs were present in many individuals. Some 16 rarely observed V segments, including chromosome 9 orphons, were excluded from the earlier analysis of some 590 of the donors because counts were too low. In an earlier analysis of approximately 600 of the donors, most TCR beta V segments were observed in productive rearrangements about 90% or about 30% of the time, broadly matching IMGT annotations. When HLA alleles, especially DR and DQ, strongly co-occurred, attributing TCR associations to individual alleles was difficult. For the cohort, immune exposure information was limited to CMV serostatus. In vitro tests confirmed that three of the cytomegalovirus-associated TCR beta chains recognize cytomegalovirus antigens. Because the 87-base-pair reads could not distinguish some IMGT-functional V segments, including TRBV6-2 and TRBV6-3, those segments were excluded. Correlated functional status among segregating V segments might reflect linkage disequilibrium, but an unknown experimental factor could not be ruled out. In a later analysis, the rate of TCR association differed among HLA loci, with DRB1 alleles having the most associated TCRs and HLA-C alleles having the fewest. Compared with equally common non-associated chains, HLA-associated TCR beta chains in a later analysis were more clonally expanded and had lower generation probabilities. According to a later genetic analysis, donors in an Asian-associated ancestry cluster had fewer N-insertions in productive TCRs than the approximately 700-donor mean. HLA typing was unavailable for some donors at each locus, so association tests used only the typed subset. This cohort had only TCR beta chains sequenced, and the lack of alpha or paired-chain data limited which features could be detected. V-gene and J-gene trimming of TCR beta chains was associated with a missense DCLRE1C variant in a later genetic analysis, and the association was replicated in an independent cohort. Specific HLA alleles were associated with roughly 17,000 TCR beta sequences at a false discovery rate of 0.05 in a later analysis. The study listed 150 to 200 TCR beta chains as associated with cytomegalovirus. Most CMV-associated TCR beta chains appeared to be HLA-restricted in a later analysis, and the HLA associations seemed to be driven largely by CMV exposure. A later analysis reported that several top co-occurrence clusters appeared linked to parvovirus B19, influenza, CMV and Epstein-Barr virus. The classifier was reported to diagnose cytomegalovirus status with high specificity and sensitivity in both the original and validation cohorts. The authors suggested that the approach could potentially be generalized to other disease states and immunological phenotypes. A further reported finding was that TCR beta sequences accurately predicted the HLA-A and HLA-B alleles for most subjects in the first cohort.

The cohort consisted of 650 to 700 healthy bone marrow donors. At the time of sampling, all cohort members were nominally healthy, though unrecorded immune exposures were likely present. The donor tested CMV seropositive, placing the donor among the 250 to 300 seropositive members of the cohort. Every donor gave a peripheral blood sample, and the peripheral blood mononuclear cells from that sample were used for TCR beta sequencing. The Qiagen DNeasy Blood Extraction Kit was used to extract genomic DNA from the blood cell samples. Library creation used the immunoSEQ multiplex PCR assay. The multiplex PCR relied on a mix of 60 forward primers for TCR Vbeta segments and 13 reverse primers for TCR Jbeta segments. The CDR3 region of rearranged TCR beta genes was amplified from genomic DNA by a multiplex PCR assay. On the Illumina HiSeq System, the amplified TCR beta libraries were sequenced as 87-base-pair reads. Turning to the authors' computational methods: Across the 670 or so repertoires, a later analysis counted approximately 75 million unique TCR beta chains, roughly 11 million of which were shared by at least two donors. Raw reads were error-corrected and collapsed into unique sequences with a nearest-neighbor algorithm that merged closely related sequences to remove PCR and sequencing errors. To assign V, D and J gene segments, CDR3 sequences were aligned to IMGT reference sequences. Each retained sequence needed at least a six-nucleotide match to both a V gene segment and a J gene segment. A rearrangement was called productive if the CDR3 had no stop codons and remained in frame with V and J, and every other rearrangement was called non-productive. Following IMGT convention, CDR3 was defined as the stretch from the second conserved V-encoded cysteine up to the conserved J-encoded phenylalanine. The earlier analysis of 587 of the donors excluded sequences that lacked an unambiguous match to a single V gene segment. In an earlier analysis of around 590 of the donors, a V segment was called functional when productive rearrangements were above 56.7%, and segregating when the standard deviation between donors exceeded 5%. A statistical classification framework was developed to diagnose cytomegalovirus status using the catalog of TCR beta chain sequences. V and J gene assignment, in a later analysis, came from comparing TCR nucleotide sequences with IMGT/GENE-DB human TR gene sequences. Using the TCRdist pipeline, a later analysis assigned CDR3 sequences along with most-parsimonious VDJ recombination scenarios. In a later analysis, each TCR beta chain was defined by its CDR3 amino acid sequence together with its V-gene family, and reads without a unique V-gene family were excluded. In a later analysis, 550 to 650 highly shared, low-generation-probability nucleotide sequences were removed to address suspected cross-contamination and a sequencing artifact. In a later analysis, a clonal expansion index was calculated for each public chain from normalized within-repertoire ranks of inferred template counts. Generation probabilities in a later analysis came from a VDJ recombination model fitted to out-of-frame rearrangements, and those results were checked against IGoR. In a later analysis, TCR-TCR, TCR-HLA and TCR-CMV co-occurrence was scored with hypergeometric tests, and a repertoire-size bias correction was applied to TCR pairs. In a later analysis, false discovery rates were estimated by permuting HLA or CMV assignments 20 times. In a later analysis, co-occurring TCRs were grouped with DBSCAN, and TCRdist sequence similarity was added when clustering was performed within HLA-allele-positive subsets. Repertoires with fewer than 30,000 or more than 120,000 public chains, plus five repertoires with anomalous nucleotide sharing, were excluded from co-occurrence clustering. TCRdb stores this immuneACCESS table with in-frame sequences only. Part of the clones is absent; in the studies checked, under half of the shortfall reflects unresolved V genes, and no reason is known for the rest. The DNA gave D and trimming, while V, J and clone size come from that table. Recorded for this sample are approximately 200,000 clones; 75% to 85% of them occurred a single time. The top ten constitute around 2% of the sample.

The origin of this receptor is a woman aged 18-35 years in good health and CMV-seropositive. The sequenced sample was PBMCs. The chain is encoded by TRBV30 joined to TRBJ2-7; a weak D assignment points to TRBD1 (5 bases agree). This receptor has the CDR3 CAWRPRGQGTYEQYF. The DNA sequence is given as TGTGCCTGGAGACCAAGGGGCCAGGGAACCTACGAGCAGTACTTC. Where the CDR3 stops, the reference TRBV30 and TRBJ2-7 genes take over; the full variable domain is SQTIHQWPATLVQPVGSPLSLECTVEGTSNPNLYWYRQAAGRGLQLLFYSVGIGQISSEVPQNLSASRPQDRQFILSSKKLLLSDSGFYLCAWRPRGQGTYEQYFGPGTRLTVT.